This TCR beta chain stems from a study of vaccination and CD4 T cells after COVID-19. The CDR3 loop spans 14 amino acids. Germline V CDR1 and CDR2: MNHNS, SASEGT. Trimming removed 2 bases from V and 0 bases from J, with 7 bases in between. The study sequenced cultured CD4+ T cell DNA using the Oncomine TCR Beta short-read assay. It was from cultured CD4+ T cells that genomic DNA was extracted. MiXCR, run by TCRdb on the PCR reads, gives a single entry per CDR3 protein. The sample has more than 13,000 distinct CDR3 sequences, 20% to 25% seen once. Overall study results and limits: The median number of SARS-CoV-2-reactive clonotypes increased from roughly 21 to 40, a change that did not reach significance.

Points on this clonotype: Its antigen is unidentified.

Treatment specified: approximately nine-day PBMC culture with coronavirus spike peptide pools or control peptides (ViraFEST assay). ViraFEST used peptide pools to expand antigen-specific T cells before TCR sequencing. V gene TRBV6-1 combines with J gene TRBJ1-2; weak D call: TRBD1 (5 bases). The TCR comes from a human donor who received a COVID-19 vaccine. The sample in question was CD4+ T cells from blood, cultured in vitro, obtained before SARS-CoV-2 vaccination. CDR3 nucleotide sequence: TGTGCCAGCAGTGAATCGACAGCTAACTATGGCTACACCTTC. Translating gives CASSESTANYGYTF.